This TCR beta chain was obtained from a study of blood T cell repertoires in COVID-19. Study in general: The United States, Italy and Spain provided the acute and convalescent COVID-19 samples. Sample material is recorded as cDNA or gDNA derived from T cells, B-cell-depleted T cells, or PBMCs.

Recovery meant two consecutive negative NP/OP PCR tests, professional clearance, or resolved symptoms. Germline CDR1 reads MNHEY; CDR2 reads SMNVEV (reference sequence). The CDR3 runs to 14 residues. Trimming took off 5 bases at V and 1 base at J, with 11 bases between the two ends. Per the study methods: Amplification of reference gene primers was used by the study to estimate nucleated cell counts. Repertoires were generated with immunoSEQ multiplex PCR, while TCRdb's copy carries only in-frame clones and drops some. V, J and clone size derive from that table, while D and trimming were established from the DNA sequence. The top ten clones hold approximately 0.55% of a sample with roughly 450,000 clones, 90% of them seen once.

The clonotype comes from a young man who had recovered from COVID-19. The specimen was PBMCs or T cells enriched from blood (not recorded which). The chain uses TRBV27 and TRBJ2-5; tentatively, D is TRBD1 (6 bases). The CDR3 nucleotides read TGTGCCAGCAGTGCACAGGGTCGCCAAGAGACCCAGTACTTC. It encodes CASSAQGRQETQYF.